Listed below are T cell receptor beta chains from one sample, sequenced in a study of beta chain features in type 1 diabetes. Produced via immunoSEQ multiplex PCR; TCRdb's table is partial and in-frame only. The sample carries under 500,000 clones, 30% recorded once. The sample comprised naive CD4+ T cells from blood. The origin of the receptors is a man younger than 35 in good health. Both conserved end residues are part of each CDR3. A D gene is named only where the DNA matches it firmly. Clone sizes are given selectively: once, few, many, or a class where the clone is expanded.

>15|TRBJ2-4|TRBV2|.|TRBD1
TGTGCCAGCAAACGGACAGGCTCCAATCCCGGCATTCAGTACTTC
CASKRTGSNPGIQYF
>12|TRBJ2-3|TRBV30|.|.
TGTGCCTGGAGTCGCCGTTTCGATACGCAGTATTTT
CAWSRRFDTQYF
>13|TRBJ1-2|TRBV30|once|.
TGTGCCTGGAGGCCTGGGTTGAAGGATGGCTACACCTTC
CAWRPGLKDGYTF
>15|TRBJ2-6|TRBV4-3|few|.
TGCGCCAGCAGCCAAGTACACTCTGGGGCCAACGTCCTGACTTTC
CASSQVHSGANVLTF
>14|TRBJ2-1|TRBV29-1|few|TRBD2
TGCAGCGGGGGGACTAGCGGGAGATTCAATGAGCAGTTCTTC
CSGGTSGRFNEQFF
>17|TRBJ2-3|TRBV7-2|.|TRBD2
TGTGCCAGCAGCCCTAGAAGGACTAGCGCGAGCACAGATACGCAGTATTTT
CASSPRRTSASTDTQYF
>14|TRBJ1-2|TRBV9|.|.
TGTGCCAGCAGCGTAGCGGAATGGGGGGCTGGCTACACCTTC
CASSVAEWGAGYTF
>11|TRBJ1-1|TRBV29-1|.|.
TGCAGCGTTGAGGTGGGGACTGAAGCTTTCTTT
CSVEVGTEAFF
>15|TRBJ2-2|TRBV29-1|few|.
TGCAGCGTTGAACCGGCAGGGGTCAACACCGGGGAGCTGTTTTTT
CSVEPAGVNTGELFF
>12|TRBJ2-7|TRBV14|few|.
TGTGCCAGCAGCCACTTCCCGCGGGAGCAGTACTTC
CASSHFPREQYF
>12|TRBJ2-3|TRBV7-8|.|.
TGTGCCAGCAGCAGTCAGCGAGATACGCAGTATTTT
CASSSQRDTQYF
>14|TRBJ2-7|TRBV5-6|.|.
TGTGCCAGCAGCTTCCGGGGCCTTTCCTACGAGCAGTACTTC
CASSFRGLSYEQYF
>14|TRBJ2-2|TRBV9|.|TRBD1
TGTGCCAGCAGCCCCTGGACAGGGTCCGGGGAGCTGTTTTTT
CASSPWTGSGELFF
>13|TRBJ2-5|TRBV30|.|TRBD2
TGTGCCTGGGGCGGGGGAAGCGGAGAGACCCAGTACTTC
CAWGGGSGETQYF
>12|TRBJ2-5|TRBV7-7|few|.
TGTGCCAGCAGTCCAAAACAAGAGACCCAGTACTTC
CASSPKQETQYF
>12|TRBJ2-7|TRBV30|few|.
TGTGCCTGTAAGGAACAGCTCTACGAGCAGTACTTC
CACKEQLYEQYF
>13|TRBJ2-7|TRBV9|.|TRBD2
TGTGCCAGCCAGCGAGCGGGGACCTACGAGCAGTACTTC
CASQRAGTYEQYF
>15|TRBJ2-1|TRBV25-1|once|TRBD2
TGTGCCAGCAGTGAATGGCTAGCGGGAGTTAATGAGCAGTTCTTC
CASSEWLAGVNEQFF
>13|TRBJ2-3|TRBV30|few|.
TGTGCCTGGAGTCTGGGACCAGCAGATACGCAGTATTTT
CAWSLGPADTQYF
>17|TRBJ2-4|TRBV4-3|.|.
TGCGCCAGCAGCCAAGATTATTCAACTTTCGCCAAAAACATTCAGTACTTC
CASSQDYSTFAKNIQYF
>15|TRBJ2-1|TRBV7-7|.|TRBD1
TGTGCCAGCAGCCGAGGGACAGAGCGTGGCAATGAGCAGTTCTTC
CASSRGTERGNEQFF
>16|TRBJ2-7|TRBV27|few|TRBD1
TGTGCCAGCAGATCCTATGCTTGGGACAGTAGTTACGAGCAGTACTTC
CASRSYAWDSSYEQYF
>14|TRBJ2-7|TRBV7-9|few|.
TGTGCCAGCAGCTTAGCAGGGTCCGTCTACGAGCAGTACTTC
CASSLAGSVYEQYF
>14|TRBJ2-7|TRBV7-8|.|.
TGTGCCAGCAGCGTCTATGGTAGCTCCTACGAGCAGTACTTC
CASSVYGSSYEQYF
>14|TRBJ2-7|TRBV5-6|.|TRBD2
TGTGCCAGCAGCTTACTAGCGGGAGTCGGCGAGCAGTACTTC
CASSLLAGVGEQYF
>15|TRBJ2-7|TRBV5-6|.|.
TGTGCCAGCAGCTTGGTAGGTTCAGGTTCCTACGAGCAGTACTTC
CASSLVGSGSYEQYF
>11|TRBJ2-7|TRBV20-1|few|TRBD1
TGCAGTGGACAGGGCTCCTACGAGCAGTACTTC
CSGQGSYEQYF
>15|TRBJ2-7|TRBV6-5|.|TRBD1
TGTGCCAGCAGTTACGGGGGGACAGGGACCTACGAGCAGTACTTC
CASSYGGTGTYEQYF
>15|TRBJ2-7|TRBV7-2|.|TRBD2
TGTGCCAGCAGCACCTCTAGCGGGAAAACCTACGAGCAGTACTTC
CASSTSSGKTYEQYF
>16|TRBJ2-2|TRBV7-2|.|TRBD2
TGTGCCAGCAGCACCCGGACTAGCTCAAGGACCGGGGAGCTGTTTTTT
CASSTRTSSRTGELFF
>15|TRBJ2-3|TRBV27|few|.
TGTGCCAGCAGTTTAAACAGGGTCCCCACAGATACGCAGTATTTT
CASSLNRVPTDTQYF
>16|TRBJ2-7|TRBV30|.|.
TGTGCCTGGAGGGCCGGACACCCTCCGGCGCCCTACGAGCAGTACTTC
CAWRAGHPPAPYEQYF